This is a list of T cell receptor beta chains from one sample in a study of blood T cells in healthy people across ages. Using its own MiXCR run on the 5' RACE reads, TCRdb lists one record per CDR3 protein. This sample has 660,000 or so distinct CDR3 sequences, with under 70% found just once. The sequenced material came from blood. The receptor set was obtained from a man aged 55 to 70 in good health. The conserved cysteine and the conserved F or W are not part of the CDR3 here.

>-|TRBV7-2
ASSLAWAGTYEQY
>TRBJ2-6|TRBV29-1
SAASPTSTSSAGANVLT
>TRBJ2-3|TRBV25-1
ASSVIGFGTDTQY
>TRBJ2-4|TRBV6-5
ASKGQTNIQY
>TRBJ2-7|TRBV9
ANSKDRGISYEQY
>TRBJ2-4|TRBV2
ASSLGQDLGEQY
>TRBJ2-5|TRBV28
ASTTGGGVRETQY
>TRBJ2-5|TRBV2
ASWTGNQETQY
>TRBJ2-1|TRBV20-1
SAKREGYEQF
>TRBJ2-5|TRBV12-3/TRBV12-4
ARSWGQERYNEQY
>TRBJ2-1|TRBV18
ASSPGIAGGPNEQF
>TRBJ2-5|TRBV5-6
ASSNGGVGATQY
>TRBJ1-1|TRBV29-1
SAAEGNTEAF
>TRBJ2-5|TRBV20-1
SARDLVAGDQY
>TRBJ2-3|TRBV3-1
ASSQGPTSGGGDTQY
>TRBJ2-7|TRBV3-1
ASSQEPETYEQY
>TRBJ1-2|TRBV28
SSTTTADGYT
>TRBJ1-4|TRBV12-3/TRBV12-4
ASRPGGLGEKLF
>TRBJ2-1|TRBV11-2
ASSFGLAGGTGQF
>TRBJ2-1|TRBV7-2
ASSLSGGAYNEQF
>-|TRBV29-1
SAGTPYEQY
>TRBJ2-7|TRBV20-1
SARQTGQGKSYEQY
>TRBJ2-5|TRBV7-6
ASSPSPGTGKETQY
>TRBJ1-5|TRBV20-1
SASRQTNQPQH
>TRBJ1-5|TRBV12-3/TRBV12-4
ASRGGGTSNQPQH
>TRBJ2-1|TRBV18
ASSPQARGEQF
>TRBJ2-5|TRBV9
ASSAGAQETQY
>TRBJ2-3|TRBV10-3
AISEQGGTDTQY
>TRBJ1-2|TRBV20-1
SAREPSGTLYGYT
>TRBJ2-7|TRBV20-1
SASYRASGYEQY
>TRBJ2-1|TRBV6-5
ASSYSGTTVDEQF
>TRBJ2-3|TRBV9
ASSPVGASRTDTQY
>TRBJ2-3|TRBV7-2
ASSSASGGAWTQY
>TRBJ1-1|TRBV29-1
SVEGPHPAF
>TRBJ2-5|TRBV12-3/TRBV12-4
ASSLNSPKETQY
>TRBJ2-7|TRBV18
ASSPAGDYEQY
>TRBJ1-2|TRBV20-1
FFKLGVGYT
>-|TRBV7-2
ASKAGTGYEQY
>TRBJ1-2|TRBV27
ASGHRVGGYT
>TRBJ2-5|TRBV24-1
ATSDDHRGRETQY
>TRBJ2-7|TRBV5-1
ASSSRPGSTSSYEQY